The T cell receptor beta chain described here comes from a study of T-cell reconstitution after alpha-beta-depleted transplantation in children. Study-wide points: At the one-year point after transplant, T-cell counts and TCRbeta diversity were found to come mostly from T cells that had been newly produced.

A library of TCRbeta sequences, prepared with unique molecular identifiers, was generated. TCRdb used MiXCR to reprocess the PCR reads, holding one entry per CDR3 protein. The data contain approximately 300,000 distinct CDR3 sequences, roughly 12% of them seen just once; the ten biggest clones take up less than 25%. With 5 bases removed from V and 2 bases from J, the gap between germline ends came to 7 bases. The CDR3 contains 12 residues. This clonotype came up many times. Its target is unknown. The starting material was peripheral blood, obtained 180 days after TCRalphabeta/CD19-depleted stem cell transplant. V gene TRBV12-3 or TRBV12-4 combines with J gene TRBJ2-7; no reliable D call. This receptor was taken from a male patient aged 2 to 9 who had a stem cell transplant for chronic granulomatous disease, so the T cells may come from the graft donor. The CDR3 sequence is CASSLRAYEQYF. Written as DNA, the CDR3 is TGTGCCAGCAGTCTTAGGGCCTACGAGCAGTACTTC.